The present entry profiles one T cell receptor beta chain with its context. Its antigen is not known. Primers included in the PCR were 60 Vbeta and 13 Jbeta primers. Repertoires were generated with immunoSEQ multiplex PCR, while TCRdb's copy carries only in-frame clones and drops some. The data contain 130,000 or so clones, approximately 80% of them seen just once; the ten biggest clones take up under 5%. This record belongs to a study of cytomegalovirus exposure and HLA in healthy donors. Study-level points and caveats: In vitro data verified a few CMV-associated chains as specific for CMV antigens. The authors reported that TCR beta sequences could predict HLA-A and HLA-B alleles. These predictions were accurate for most subjects in the first cohort.

V lost 5 bases and J 8 bases, leaving 21 bases between the germline ends. CDR1 SGHVS and CDR2 FQNEAQ come from the germline V gene. The CDR3 is 15 amino acids. Nominally healthy donors provided the samples, though records likely missed some immune exposures. The rearrangement uses TRBV7-8 and TRBJ1-2; D gene ambiguous. Sequencing was done on a sample of PBMCs. This receptor was obtained from a male donor in good health and CMV-seropositive. CDR3 nucleotide sequence: TGTGCCAGCAGCCACAACCCCAGAGGTTGGAACGGCTACACCTTC. It yields the protein CASSHNPRGWNGYTF. The entire variable domain, with the rest obtained from reference TRBV7-8 and TRBJ1-2, is as follows: GAGVSQSPRYKVAKRGQDVALRCDPISGHVSLFWYQQALGQGPEFLTYFQNEAQLDKSGLPSDRFFAERPEGSVSTLKIQRTQQEDSAVYLCASSHNPRGWNGYTFGSGTRLTVV.